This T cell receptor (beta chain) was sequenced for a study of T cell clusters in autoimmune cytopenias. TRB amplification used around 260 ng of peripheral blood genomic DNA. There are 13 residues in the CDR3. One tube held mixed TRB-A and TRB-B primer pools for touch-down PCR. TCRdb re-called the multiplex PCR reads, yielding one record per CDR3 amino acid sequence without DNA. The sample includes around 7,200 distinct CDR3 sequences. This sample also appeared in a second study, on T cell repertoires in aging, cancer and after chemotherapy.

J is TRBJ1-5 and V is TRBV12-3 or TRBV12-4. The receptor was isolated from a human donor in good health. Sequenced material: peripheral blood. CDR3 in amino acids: CASSRASNQPQHF.